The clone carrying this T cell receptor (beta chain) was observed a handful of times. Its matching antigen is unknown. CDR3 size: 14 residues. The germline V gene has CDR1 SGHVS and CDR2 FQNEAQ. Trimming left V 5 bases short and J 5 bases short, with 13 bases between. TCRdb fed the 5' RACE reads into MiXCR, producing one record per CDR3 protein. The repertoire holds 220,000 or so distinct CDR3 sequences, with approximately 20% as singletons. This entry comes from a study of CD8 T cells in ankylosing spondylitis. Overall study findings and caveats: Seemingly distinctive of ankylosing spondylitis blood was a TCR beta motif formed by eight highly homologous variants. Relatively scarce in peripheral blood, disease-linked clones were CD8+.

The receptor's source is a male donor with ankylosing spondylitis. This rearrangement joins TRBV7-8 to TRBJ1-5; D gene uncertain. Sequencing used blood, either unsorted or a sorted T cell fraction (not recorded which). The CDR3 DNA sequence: TGTGCCAGCAGCCTCGAGCTGGGGTATCAGCCCCAGCATTTT. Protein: CASSLELGYQPQHF.